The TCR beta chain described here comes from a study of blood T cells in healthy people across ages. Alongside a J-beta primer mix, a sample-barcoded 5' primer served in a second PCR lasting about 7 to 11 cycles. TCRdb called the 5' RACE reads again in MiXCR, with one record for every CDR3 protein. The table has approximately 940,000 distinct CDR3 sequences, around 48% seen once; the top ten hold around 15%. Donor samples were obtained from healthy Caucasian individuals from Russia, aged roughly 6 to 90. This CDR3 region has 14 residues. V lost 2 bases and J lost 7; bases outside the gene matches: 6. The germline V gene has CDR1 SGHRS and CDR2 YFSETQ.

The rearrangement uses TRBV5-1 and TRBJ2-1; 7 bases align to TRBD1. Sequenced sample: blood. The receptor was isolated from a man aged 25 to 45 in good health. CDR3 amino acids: CASSLPGGANEQFF. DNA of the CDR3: TGCGCCAGCAGCTTACCAGGGGGAGCGAATGAGCAGTTCTTC.